Listed here are 6 T cell receptor beta chains from one sample, sequenced in a study of blood T cells in healthy people across ages. The authors ran a second PCR of roughly 6 to 12 cycles using a sample-barcoded 5' primer and a J-beta primer mix. A single record per CDR3 protein comes from TCRdb applying MiXCR to the 5' RACE reads. The sample holds about 1.7 million distinct CDR3 sequences, approximately 28% seen once. What was sequenced was blood. These receptors were obtained from a woman in her twenties or thirties in good health.

The gene calls are TRBV24-1 and TRBJ2-2; D is unclear. There are 15 residues in the CDR3. The ends were cut back, 4 bases at V and 4 bases at J, with 12 bases in the middle. Germline CDR1 is KGHDR and CDR2 is SFDVKD. The CDR3 here is CATSDPTDGTGELFF. The CDR3 nucleotides are TGTGCCACCAGTGACCCTACAGACGGCACCGGGGAGCTGTTTTTT.

The CDR3 sequence is CASVAARDDKQYF. CDR3 bases: TGTGCCAGCGTGGCAGCTCGCGACGATAAGCAGTACTTC. The chain uses TRBV2 and TRBJ2-5; D is uncertain. There are 13 residues in the CDR3. The ends were cut back, 8 bases at V and 11 bases at J, with 21 bases in the middle. Germline CDR1 is SNHLY and CDR2 is FYNNEI. The full variable domain, with the rest looked up from reference TRBV2 and TRBJ2-5, is EPEVTQTPSHQVTQMGQEVILRCVPISNHLYFYWYRQILGQKVEFLVSFYNNEISEKSEIFDDQFSVERPDGSNFTLKIRSTKLEDSAMYFCASVAARDDKQYFGPGTRLLVL.

A note on this clonotype: One base away lies a much larger clone, so this may be a sequencing read error. This chain joins TRBV6-5 and TRBJ2-7; 8 bases fit TRBD1. This CDR3 region has 15 residues. Germline CDR1 is MNHEY and CDR2 is SVGAGI. The CDR3 loop reads CTSSGRQGLTYEQYF. The CDR3 DNA reads TGTACCAGCAGCGGACGACAGGGGCTAACCTACGAGCAGTACTTC.

This chain links TRBV7-2 with TRBJ2-2, with 8 bases aligning to TRBD2. CDR1 is SGHTA and CDR2 is FQGNSA in the germline V gene. J was trimmed by 6 bases and V by 5 bases; bases with no gene match: 5. This CDR3 contains 14 residues. The DNA of the CDR3 is TGTGCCAGCAGCCTTGGACTAGCCGCCGGGGAGCTGTTTTTT. Translated: CASSLGLAAGELFF. The full variable domain, its missing parts supplied by reference TRBV7-2 and TRBJ2-2, is GAGVSQSPSNKVTEKGKDVELRCDPISGHTALYWYRQSLGQGLEFLIYFQGNSAPDKSGLPSDRFSAERTGGSVSTLTIQRTQQEDSAVYLCASSLGLAAGELFFGEGSRLTVL.

V gene TRBV18 combines with J gene TRBJ2-3; 8 nucleotides align to TRBD1. There are 13 residues in the CDR3. V shed 8 bases, J shed 5 bases, and the junction held 6 bases outside the gene matches. CDR1 and CDR2 from the germline V gene are KGHSH and LQKENI. The CDR3, as DNA: TGTGCCAGCGGGACAGGTGCTGTAGATACGCAGTATTTT. Translating gives CASGTGAVDTQYF.

The chain carries TRBV3-1 and TRBJ1-4; D unresolved. The CDR3 has 16 amino acids. Germline assignment: CDR1 LGHDT and CDR2 YNNKEL (reference sequence). Deletions cut 4 bases from V and 0 bases from J, with 12 bases between. CDR3 residues: CASSRTPGSTNEKLFF. The CDR3 region has the DNA TGTGCCAGCAGCCGGACCCCGGGCTCAACTAATGAAAAACTGTTTTTT.